This T cell receptor (beta chain) was obtained from a study of siplizumab effects on memory and regulatory T cells. The study, taken as a whole, reports: Treg origin accounted for an average of roughly 69% of mappable alloreactive CD4+ clones with siplizumab and about 27% in controls. The alloreactive clones that mapped to unstimulated subsets made up only a minor fraction.

The authors kept the mixed lymphocyte reaction cells in coculture at 37°C for six to seven days. CFSE-tagged responder PBMCs and Violet Dye-tagged stimulator PBMCs were mixed 1:1. J gave up 5 bases and V 3 bases, and 12 bases lay outside the gene matches. The length of the CDR3 is 17 residues. Per germline, CDR1 KGHSH and CDR2 LQKENI. Concerning this clone itself: The antigen is undetermined.

Using immunoSEQ multiplex PCR, the repertoire was profiled, and TCRdb retains in-frame clones only, with some absent. The sample has 20,000 or so clones; around 40% are singletons. The V and J genes are TRBV18 and TRBJ2-1, with 8 bases lining up with TRBD2. This sequence originates from a human donor in good health; the cells came from an allogeneic mixed lymphocyte reaction. Some clones in this sample may be carry-over from other donors' samples. Sequencing input: CFSE-low (dividing) CD4+ T cells sorted from an allogeneic mixed lymphocyte reaction. CDR3 residues: CASSPRKRESINNEQFF. The CDR3 coding sequence is TGTGCCAGCTCACCTAGGAAGCGGGAGAGTATAAACAATGAGCAGTTCTTC. Full variable domain (rest looked up from reference TRBV18 and TRBJ2-1): NAGVMQNPRHLVRRRGQEARLRCSPMKGHSHVYWYRQLPEEGLKFMVYLQKENIIDESGMPKERFSAEFPKEGPSILRIQQVVRGDSAAYFCASSPRKRESINNEQFFGPGTRLTVL.